This TCR beta chain was identified in a study of blood T cells in healthy people across ages. Next came a second PCR, run for about 7 to 12 cycles, which used a sample-barcoded 5' primer along with a J-beta primer mix. Carrying 12 random nucleotides, a template-switch adaptor labeled each individual cDNA molecule. TCRdb redid the calling of the 5' RACE reads with MiXCR, one entry per CDR3 protein. This table holds 1.8 million or so distinct CDR3 sequences, about 39% found once. This clonotype has just a few counts. The V end was cut by 4 bases, the J end by 8 bases, with 12 bases between. The CDR3 loop spans 13 amino acids. CDR1 and CDR2 from the germline V gene are ENHRY and SYGVKD.

The rearrangement uses TRBV10-3 and TRBJ2-1; D is uncertain. Sequences were obtained from blood. The source is a human donor in good health. In DNA, the CDR3 is TGTGCCATCAGTGGACGGCTTTTGGATGAGCAGTTCTTC. It translates to CAISGRLLDEQFF.